Listed here is a single T cell receptor (beta chain). The sample comes from a study of blood T cell repertoires in COVID-19. V lost 5 bases and J lost 13; bases outside the gene matches: 14. CDR1 MDHEN and CDR2 SYDVKM come from the germline V gene. The CDR3 spans 15 residues. Sequencing used immunoSEQ multiplex PCR; TCRdb keeps in-frame clones, though not all of them. The profile shows about 150,000 clones, 84% of them singletons. This chain joins TRBV28 and TRBJ2-5; 12 bases fit TRBD2. The TCR originated in a woman aged 50 to 60 who had been exposed to COVID-19. The sample consisted of PBMCs or T cells enriched from blood (not recorded which). The CDR3 nucleotides read TGTGCCAGCAGTCCAACCGGGACAGGGACTAGCGGGTGGTACTTC. Translating it yields CASSPTGTGTSGWYF.